A single sample is the source of the 24 T cell receptor beta chains below, sequenced in a study of radiotherapy plus CTLA-4 blockade in lung cancer. Libraries were prepared by immunoSEQ multiplex PCR; TCRdb keeps only in-frame clonotypes and omits some of them. The sample has 84,000 or so clones, about 83% seen once. Specimen: peripheral blood, collected from a patient treated with radiotherapy plus ipilimumab. The receptors come from a human donor with non-small cell lung cancer that progressed on radiotherapy plus ipilimumab.

The rearrangement uses TRBV5-1 and TRBJ2-1; tentatively, D is TRBD2 (5 bases). The CDR3 sequence is 14 residues long. Germline V gene lookup returns CDR1 SGHRS and CDR2 YFSETQ. Deletions cut 0 bases from V and 8 bases from J, with 12 bases between. The CDR3, as DNA: TGCGCCAGCAGCTTGGGGCACCGGCGGGATGAGCAGTTCTTC. It yields the protein CASSLGHRRDEQFF.

V gene TRBV4-2 combines with J gene TRBJ2-6; D remains unclear. V lost 1 base and J lost 1, with 2 bases in between. Per the germline V gene, CDR1 is LGHNA and CDR2 is YNFKEQ. There are 14 residues in the CDR3. The CDR3 sequence is CASSQVSGANVLTF. The CDR3 DNA reads TGTGCCAGCAGCCAAGTGTCTGGGGCCAACGTCCTGACTTTC.

The chain combines TRBV2 with TRBJ2-7; no reliable D call. The CDR3 has 13 amino acids. Deletions cut 4 bases from V and 3 bases from J, with 10 bases between. The germline V gene has CDR1 SNHLY and CDR2 FYNNEI. The CDR3 loop is CASSGGSYYEQYF. CDR3 DNA: TGTGCCAGCAGTGGGGGATCTTACTACGAGCAGTACTTC.

CDR3 sequence reads: CASSYWGRGDGYTF. The CDR3 DNA sequence: TGTGCCAGCAGTTACTGGGGTAGGGGGGACGGCTACACCTTC. This chain joins TRBV6-6 and TRBJ1-2; D possibly corresponds to TRBD1 (6 bases). This CDR3 has 14 amino acids. CDR1 is MNHNY and CDR2 is SVGAGI in the germline V gene (reference sequence). Trimming removed 1 base from V and 8 bases from J, with 14 bases in between.

CDR3 amino acids: CASSMRKTGFDQPQHF. In DNA form, the CDR3 reads TGTGCCAGTAGTATGAGAAAAACAGGTTTCGATCAGCCCCAGCATTTT. The chain carries TRBV19 and TRBJ1-5; TRBD1 is a possible D gene (5 bases). Germline V gene data show CDR1 as LNHDA and CDR2 as SQIVND (reference sequence). The CDR3 has 16 amino acids. V lost 3 bases and J 5 bases, leaving 17 bases between the germline ends. Full variable domain (missing parts from reference TRBV19 and TRBJ1-5): DGGITQSPKYLFRKEGQNVTLSCEQNLNHDAMYWYRQDPGQGLRLIYYSQIVNDFQKGDIAEGYSVSREKKESFPLTVTSAQKNPTAFYLCASSMRKTGFDQPQHFGDGTRLSIL.

J is TRBJ1-2 and V is TRBV5-6; TRBD1 matches 8 bases. CDR3 length: 15 residues. Germline V CDR1 and CDR2: SGHDT, YYEEEE. J gave up 4 bases and V 3 bases, and 8 bases lay outside the gene matches. CDR3 sequence reads: CASSSLGQAIYGYTF. Written as DNA, the CDR3 is TGTGCCAGCAGCTCGTTGGGACAGGCGATCTATGGCTACACCTTC.

The rearrangement links TRBV5-3 to TRBJ2-7; TRBD1 matches 8 bases. TRBV5-3 is treated as an ORF (open reading frame) with a function not yet certain. The CDR3 loop spans 17 amino acids. With 1 base clipped from V and 4 bases from J, the junction kept 13 bases outside the gene matches. The CDR3 nucleotides are TGTGCCAGAAGCTTGCAGCCCGGACAGGGCAAAGGGTACGAGCAGTACTTC. Protein sequence: CARSLQPGQGKGYEQYF.

This clone was seen once. The genes are TRBV15 and TRBJ1-4, with TRBD1 identical over 12 bases. Germline V gene lookup returns CDR1 LNHNV and CDR2 YYDKDF (reference sequence). The ends lost 1 base at V and 0 bases at J; junction bases unmatched: 9. This CDR3 comprises 20 residues. CDR3 region: CATSRGGTGGPFATNEKLFF. In DNA, the CDR3 is TGTGCCACCAGCAGAGGGGGGACAGGGGGCCCTTTTGCAACTAATGAAAAACTGTTTTTT.

This clone was counted only a few times. This chain joins TRBV25-1 and TRBJ2-1; 8 bases are a match to TRBD2. J was trimmed by 15 bases and V by 3 bases; bases with no gene match: 7. Germline CDR1 reads MGHDK; CDR2 reads SYGVNS. The CDR3 covers 12 residues. CDR3 nucleotides: TGTGCCAGCAGTGAGAACGGACTAGCCGGGTTCTTC. Its protein product is CASSENGLAGFF.

A note on this clone: The sample has other DNA sequences that encode this CDR3 too. The chain uses TRBV18 and TRBJ1-1; D remains unclear. The CDR3 spans 12 residues. V was clipped by 0 bases and J by 7 bases, with 6 bases between them. Germline CDR1 and CDR2: KGHSH and LQKENI. CDR3 sequence (DNA): TGTGCCAGCTCACCACCGGGAAATGAAGCTTTCTTT. Translation: CASSPPGNEAFF.

CDR3 loop: CASSLFSGSTDTQYF. The CDR3 nucleotides read TGCGCCAGCAGCTTGTTTAGCGGGAGTACAGATACGCAGTATTTT. V and J are TRBV5-1 and TRBJ2-3, with TRBD2 identical over 9 bases. The V gene's germline CDR1 is SGHRS and CDR2 YFSETQ. V shed 1 base and J 3 bases; nucleotides not matched to a gene: 3. The CDR3 is 15 residues long.

This chain joins TRBV4-1 and TRBJ2-4; maybe TRBD2 (6 bases). Trimming cost V 1 base and J 1 base, with 14 bases left between them. In germline, CDR1 is MGHRA, CDR2 YSYEKL. The CDR3 is made up of 17 amino acids. CDR3 residues: CASSQGGGRSAKNIQYF. CDR3 nucleotide sequence: TGCGCCAGCAGCCAAGGAGGAGGGAGGTCGGCCAAAAACATTCAGTACTTC.

The chain uses TRBV5-1 and TRBJ2-7; either TRBD1 or TRBD2 may fit D (5 bases each). CDR1 is SGHRS, CDR2 YFSETQ, per germline. The CDR3 runs 15 residues. V was clipped by 0 bases and J by 0 bases, with 10 bases between them. The CDR3 loop reads CASSLAAGSSYEQYF. The CDR3, as DNA: TGCGCCAGCAGCTTGGCCGCAGGGAGCTCCTACGAGCAGTACTTC.

V gene TRBV2 combines with J gene TRBJ2-3; TRBD1 agrees at 9 bases. V lost 4 bases, J lost 2 bases, and 4 bases stayed unmatched. The CDR3 length is 15 residues. From germline, CDR1 is SNHLY and CDR2 FYNNEI. The CDR3 nucleotides are TGTGCCAGCAGTGCCCGGGACAGGGTCACAGATACGCAGTATTTT. The encoded protein is CASSARDRVTDTQYF.

The chain recombines TRBV7-8 with TRBJ1-3; D not certain. The germline CDR1 and CDR2 sequences are SGHVS and FQNEAQ. CDR3 length: 16 amino acids. V was cut by 1 base and J by 0 bases, with 10 bases left in between. CDR3 sequence: CASSLGGLSSGNTIYF. CDR3 nucleotide sequence: TGTGCCAGCAGCTTAGGAGGGTTGTCCTCTGGAAACACCATATATTTT.

This clone was detected once. The gene calls are TRBV30 and TRBJ2-7, with 12 bases identical to TRBD2. The CDR3 contains 14 residues. The V gene's germline CDR1 is GTSNPN and CDR2 SVGIG (reference sequence). J gave up 3 bases and V 4 bases, and 4 bases lay outside the gene matches. The CDR3 DNA is TGTGCCTGGACCGTGACTAGCGGGAGCTACGAGCAGTACTTC. Amino acids: CAWTVTSGSYEQYF. The full variable domain, completed using reference TRBV30 and TRBJ2-7, is SQTIHQWPATLVQPVGSPLSLECTVEGTSNPNLYWYRQAAGRGLQLLFYSVGIGQISSEVPQNLSASRPQDRQFILSSKKLLLSDSGFYLCAWTVTSGSYEQYFGPGTRLTVT.

V gene TRBV6-5 combines with J gene TRBJ1-1; TRBD1 matches 11 bases. This CDR3 has 13 amino acids. From germline, CDR1 is MNHEY and CDR2 SVGAGI. The J segment lost 10 bases and the V segment lost 6 bases, leaving 7 bases of the junction unmatched. This CDR3 reads CASSRTGGDAAFF. CDR3 DNA sequence: TGTGCCAGCAGCAGGACAGGGGGCGACGCAGCTTTCTTT.

This clone was detected a few times. V gene TRBV19 combines with J gene TRBJ1-2; 8 bases are shared with TRBD1. The CDR3 is 13 amino acids. The trim removed 6 bases at V and 6 bases at J, leaving 6 bases unmatched. The germline V gene encodes CDR1 LNHDA and CDR2 SQIVND (reference sequence). The CDR3 DNA reads as TGTGCCAGTAGAGTCGGACAGGGTCATGGCTACACCTTC. It specifies CASRVGQGHGYTF.

This clone was counted once. J is TRBJ1-2 and V is TRBV23-1; D call uncertain. TRBV23-1 is an ORF; its function is uncertain. V lost 1 base and J 8 bases, leaving 20 bases between the germline ends. This CDR3 region has 16 residues. CDR3 sequence: CASSQYWHGSGLGYTF. The CDR3 DNA is TGCGCCAGCAGTCAATACTGGCACGGGTCCGGGTTAGGCTACACCTTC.

The chain joins TRBV27 to TRBJ1-6; 8 nucleotides align to TRBD1. Germline-derived CDR1 and CDR2 are MNHEY and SMNVEV (reference sequence). With V trimmed by 10 bases and J by 5 bases, 4 bases remained unmatched. CDR3 length equals 13 residues. CDR3 protein: CATGGKNNSPLHF. Here the CDR3 DNA reads TGTGCCACAGGGGGCAAAAATAATTCACCCCTCCACTTT.

This rearrangement joins TRBV5-1 to TRBJ2-5; TRBD2 matches at 16 bases. V was clipped by 4 bases and J by 4 bases; unmatched bases: 13. The CDR3 runs 19 residues. Germline V gene lookup returns CDR1 SGHRS and CDR2 YFSETQ. The CDR3 loop reads CASSKGLAGGPNWGETQYF. As DNA, the CDR3 is TGCGCCAGCAGCAAGGGACTAGCGGGAGGGCCTAATTGGGGAGAGACCCAGTACTTC.

V is TRBV5-8 and J is TRBJ2-5; 12 bases are a match to TRBD2. The germline V gene encodes CDR1 SGHTS and CDR2 YDEGEE. The CDR3 loop spans 17 amino acids. V shed 2 bases and J 5 bases; nucleotides not matched to a gene: 10. The CDR3 DNA reads TGTGCCAGCAGCTTAAGGCTAGCGGGAGGGCCTTCGGAGACCCAGTACTTC. Translated, it gives CASSLRLAGGPSETQYF.

J is TRBJ1-2 and V is TRBV4-1; D gene unclear. V lost 0 bases to trimming and J lost 5 bases, with 4 bases between them. This CDR3 spans 12 amino acids. Germline-derived CDR1 and CDR2 are MGHRA and YSYEKL. The CDR3 nucleotides are TGCGCCAGCAGCCAAGAAAGGTATGGCTACACCTTC. As protein: CASSQERYGYTF.

This clone turned up a few times. The chain links TRBV7-2 to TRBJ2-3; D possibly uses TRBD1 or TRBD2 (5 bases each). CDR3 length: 16 residues. Trimming shortened V by 5 bases and J by 0 bases, and 15 bases separated the two germline ends. Germline V gene data show CDR1 as SGHTA and CDR2 as FQGNSA. In nucleotides, the CDR3 is TGTGCCAGCAGCCTAAAGGGACGTCTAAGCACAGATACGCAGTATTTT. Protein: CASSLKGRLSTDTQYF.